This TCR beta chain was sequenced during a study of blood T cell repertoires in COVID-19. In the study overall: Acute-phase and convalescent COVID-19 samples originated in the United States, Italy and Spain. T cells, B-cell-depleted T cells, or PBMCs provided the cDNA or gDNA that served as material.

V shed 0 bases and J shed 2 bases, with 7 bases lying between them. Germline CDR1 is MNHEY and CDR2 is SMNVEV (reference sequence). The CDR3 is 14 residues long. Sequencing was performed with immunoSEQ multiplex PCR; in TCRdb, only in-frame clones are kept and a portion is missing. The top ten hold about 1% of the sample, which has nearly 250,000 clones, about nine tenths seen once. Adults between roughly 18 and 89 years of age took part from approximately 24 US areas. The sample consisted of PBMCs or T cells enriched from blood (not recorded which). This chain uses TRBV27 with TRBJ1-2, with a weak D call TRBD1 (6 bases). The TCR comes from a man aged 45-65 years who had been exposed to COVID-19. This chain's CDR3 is CASSLSQGNYGYTF. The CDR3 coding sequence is TGTGCCAGCAGTTTATCCCAGGGGAACTATGGCTACACCTTC.